These T cell receptor beta chains were read from a single sample in a study of T cells in Graves' hyperthyroidism and ophthalmopathy. Each CDR3 protein is one row after TCRdb ran MiXCR on the multiplex PCR reads. The sample has approximately 430,000 distinct CDR3 sequences, more than 15% seen once; the top ten hold 7.7%. Source material: blood. All receptors come from a woman between 18 and 30 years old with Graves' hyperthyroidism. The CDR3 runs from the conserved cysteine through the conserved F or W. The D gene is left open where the match is weak. Clone size appears in some rows only: once, few, many, or a class for an expanded clone.

>-|TRBJ2-1|TRBV4-2|-
CASSQRGGGGQGGNEQFF
TGTGCCAGCAGCCAAAGGGGCGGCGGGGGCCAGGGGGGGAATGAGCAGTTCTTC
>few|TRBJ2-1|TRBV19|-
CASSIEKMSSYNEQFF
TGTGCCAGTAGTATAGAGAAGATGAGCTCCTACAATGAGCAGTTCTTC
>many|TRBJ1-1|TRBV5-1|-
CASSLVGTGSMNTEAFF
TGCGCCAGCAGCTTGGTGGGTACAGGTAGCATGAACACTGAAGCTTTCTTT
>many|TRBJ1-5|TRBV4-1|TRBD1
CASRGQGGSNQPQHF
TGCGCCAGTAGGGGGCAGGGAGGAAGCAATCAGCCCCAGCATTTT
>many|TRBJ2-7|TRBV12-3/TRBV12-4|-
CASSFLGEQYF
TGTGCCAGCAGTTTCTTGGGGGAGCAGTACTTC
>many|TRBJ2-7|TRBV7-3|-
CASSPAGLGDYEQYF
TGTGCCAGCAGCCCCGCGGGGCTAGGGGACTACGAGCAGTACTTC
>few|TRBJ2-3|TRBV30|-
CAWMADITGRFADTQYF
TGTGCCTGGATGGCGGATATAACGGGGCGTTTCGCAGATACGCAGTATTTT
>many|TRBJ2-1|TRBV6-1|TRBD2
CASRASGGPHNEQFF
TGTGCCAGCAGAGCAAGCGGGGGGCCGCACAATGAGCAGTTCTTC
>many|TRBJ1-5|TRBV30|TRBD1
CAWSLGQGDNQPQHF
TGTGCCTGGAGTTTAGGACAGGGGGATAATCAGCCCCAGCATTTT
>many|TRBJ1-1|TRBV29-1|-
CSVGGAGNTEAFF
TGCAGCGTTGGGGGCGCGGGAAACACTGAAGCTTTCTTT
>-|TRBJ2-5|TRBV20-1|-
CSASRMGARETQYF
TGCAGTGCTAGTAGAATGGGGGCACGGGAGACCCAGTACTTC
>many|TRBJ2-3|TRBV6-1|-
CASTSSTASTDTQYF
TGTGCCAGCACCAGTTCGACAGCGAGCACAGATACGCAGTATTTT
>-|TRBJ1-5|TRBV20-1|-
CSARHSGWTANQPQHF
TGCAGTGCTAGGCATTCCGGTTGGACGGCTAATCAGCCCCAGCATTTT
>many|TRBJ2-3|TRBV5-8|TRBD2
CASSDPSGVSDTQYF
TGTGCCAGCAGCGACCCTAGCGGGGTCTCAGATACGCAGTATTTT
>many|TRBJ2-2|TRBV5-4|-
CASSSTPGELFF
TGTGCCAGCAGCTCTACTCCCGGGGAGCTGTTTTTT
>many|TRBJ2-7|TRBV15|-
CATSTEDLDEQYF
TGTGCCACCAGCACCGAGGATCTCGACGAGCAGTACTTC
>-|TRBJ1-3|TRBV10-3|TRBD1
CAISITGGDGNTIYF
TGTGCCATCAGTATTACAGGGGGCGATGGAAACACCATATATTTT
>many|TRBJ1-2|TRBV27|TRBD1
CASSFGAGGAGGYTF
TGTGCCAGCAGTTTTGGGGCAGGGGGAGCTGGGGGCTACACCTTC
>few|TRBJ2-1|TRBV13|TRBD1
CASSFRDRGYNEQFF
TGTGCCAGCAGCTTTCGGGACAGGGGTTACAATGAGCAGTTCTTC
>-|TRBJ2-7|TRBV7-9|TRBD2
CASSFGLVSFYEQYF
TGTGCCAGCAGCTTTGGACTAGTCTCTTTTTACGAGCAGTACTTC
>-|TRBJ2-2|TRBV20-1|-
CSAQVQDMNTGELFF
TGCAGTGCTCAGGTTCAGGACATGAACACCGGGGAGCTGTTTTTT